This T cell receptor beta chain comes out of a study of technical replicates of blood from a handful of donors. Germline CDR1 is PRHDT and CDR2 is FYEKMQ (reference sequence). V lost 1 base and J lost 5, with 8 bases in between. The CDR3 is made up of 13 amino acids. The protocol was immunoSEQ multiplex PCR, while the TCRdb copy is restricted to in-frame clones and leaves out a portion. This sample has 65,000 to 85,000 clones; around 90% occur once, and the top ten carry 0.25% to 0.35%. The sequencing input was T cells isolated from PBMCs. The chain has TRBV13 and TRBJ1-2, with D perhaps matching TRBD1 (6 bases). The clonotype was recovered from a human donor in good health. CDR3 residues: CASSLATGYGYTF. The CDR3, as DNA: TGTGCCAGCAGCTTAGCCACAGGGTATGGCTACACCTTC.